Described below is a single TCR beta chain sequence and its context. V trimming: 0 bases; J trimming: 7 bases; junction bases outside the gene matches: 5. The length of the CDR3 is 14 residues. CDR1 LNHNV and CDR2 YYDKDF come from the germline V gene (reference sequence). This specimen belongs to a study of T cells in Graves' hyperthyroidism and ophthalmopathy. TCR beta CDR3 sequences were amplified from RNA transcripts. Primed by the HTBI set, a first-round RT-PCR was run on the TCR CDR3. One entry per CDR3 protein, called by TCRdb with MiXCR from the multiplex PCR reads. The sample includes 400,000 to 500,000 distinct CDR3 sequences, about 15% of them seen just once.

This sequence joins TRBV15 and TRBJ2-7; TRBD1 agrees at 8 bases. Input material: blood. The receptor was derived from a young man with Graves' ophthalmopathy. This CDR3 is CATSRDQGAREQYF. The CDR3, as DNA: TGTGCCACCAGCAGAGATCAGGGGGCTAGAGAGCAGTACTTC.